A single sample gave rise to the 5 T cell receptor beta chains below, sequenced in a study of blood T cell repertoires in COVID-19. Generated by immunoSEQ multiplex PCR, the TCRdb table keeps only in-frame clones and is missing some. Seen here are around 200,000 clones, approximately 87% observed once, and the top ten hold under 25%. The sequencing sample was made of peripheral blood. Receptor source: a man aged 65 to 85 with active or convalescent COVID-19.

This rearrangement joins TRBV28 to TRBJ2-1, with TRBD2 matching 8 bases. CDR1 and CDR2 from the germline V gene are MDHEN and SYDVKM. V lost 4 bases, J lost 2 bases, and 4 bases stayed unmatched. The CDR3 consists of 15 residues. CDR3: CASSSSGRAYNEQFF. CDR3 sequence (DNA): TGTGCCAGCAGTTCCAGCGGGAGAGCCTACAATGAGCAGTTCTTC.

The chain couples TRBV20-1 to TRBJ1-2; D might be TRBD1 (5 bases). Germline CDR1 is DFQATT and CDR2 is SNEGSKA (reference sequence). The V end was cut by 3 bases, the J end by 8 bases, with 10 bases between. The CDR3 contains 11 residues. The CDR3 protein is CSARGGFGYTF. CDR3 in DNA: TGCAGTGCTAGGGGGGGTTTCGGCTACACCTTC.

The genes are TRBV19 and TRBJ2-2, with 11 bases lining up with TRBD1. Germline V CDR1 and CDR2: LNHDA, SQIVND (reference sequence). The CDR3 loop spans 16 amino acids. The V segment lost 6 bases and the J segment 0 bases; nucleotides outside the gene matches: 3. CDR3 nucleotide sequence: TGTGCCAGTAGAGTGGGACAGGGGGCGAACACCGGGGAGCTGTTTTTT. It encodes CASRVGQGANTGELFF.

The chain carries TRBV12-3 or TRBV12-4 and TRBJ1-1; the D gene is possibly TRBD1 (5 bases). Trimming pared 3 bases from V and 6 bases from J, leaving 11 bases between. The CDR3 has 13 amino acids. CDR3 DNA: TGTGCCAGCAGTTTTGGGGGGTCGGCTGAAGCTTTCTTT. Translated, it gives CASSFGGSAEAFF.

V and J are TRBV7-6 and TRBJ1-4, with 9 nucleotides matching TRBD1. Trimming removed 0 bases from V and 5 bases from J; junction bases left unmatched: 4. The CDR3 is made up of 16 amino acids. Germline V CDR1 and CDR2: SGHVS, FNYEAQ. The CDR3 sequence: CASSLAATGGNEKLFF. In DNA form, the CDR3 reads TGTGCCAGCAGCTTAGCGGCGACAGGGGGAAATGAAAAACTGTTTTTT.